This TCR beta chain is drawn from a study of cytomegalovirus exposure and HLA in healthy donors (dated by TCRdb to about 2017). Some background on the complete study: According to an earlier analysis of several hundred of the donors, 200 million or so T cells yielded some 110 million unique TCR beta sequences and 276 Gb of sequence data. Roughly 5 DR-DQ haplotypes were handled as single units for association and clustering, since linkage in the cohort was strong. An early release that covered 640 HLA-typed donors contained about 300 gigabases of sequencing data and about 84 million unique TCR sequences. An earlier analysis of some 500 of the donors used high-throughput TCR beta sequencing to judge whether each TCR beta V gene segment behaved as functional or pseudogenic. In the later analysis, no new phenotypic data were used to find candidate immune exposures; instead, reliance was placed on TCR beta sequences and their occurrence across donors. Donor age, sex, ethnicity and CMV serostatus were compiled alongside the repertoire data. In addition to the first cohort of roughly 700 subjects, a separate validation cohort of under 150 different subjects was used. Using immunosequencing, the study profiled T cell repertoires from 500 to 800 subjects and related those repertoires to cytomegalovirus serostatus. Typing coverage varied by locus: roughly 620-630 donors for A, B, C, DRB1 and DQB1; more than 500 for DQA1; 600 to 610 for DPA1; 400 to 480 for DPB1. All discovery cohort repertoires had been generated using a single sequencing platform. A later analysis re-analyzed previously published TCR beta repertoires from approximately 700 donors and added high-resolution HLA genotyping to study TCR occurrence patterns. To predict cytomegalovirus infection status, the study brought together high-throughput TCR immunosequencing, statistical association of individual TCRs with disease status, and machine learning. The study aimed to test whether cataloging public T cell receptors could reveal signatures of past pathogen exposure. A later genetic analysis used genome-wide SNP genotypes for about 65% of the 666 donors, treating that subset as a discovery cohort. On average, around 200,000 unique TCR beta nucleotide sequences were sequenced per donor among some 420 genotyped donors of the cohort, with 15% to 20% of those sequences being non-productive. Of the 300 to 500 genotyped donors, 81% were placed in the genetic ancestry cluster associated with self-reported Caucasian donors. Both class I and class II loci were covered by HLA typing, at four-digit resolution.

Library generation was performed with the immunoSEQ multiplex PCR assay. For the multiplex PCR, a mixture combining 60 forward primers for TCR Vbeta segments and 13 reverse primers for TCR Jbeta segments was used. The CDR3 region of rearranged TCR beta genes was amplified from genomic DNA by a multiplex PCR assay. The Illumina HiSeq System was used to sequence the amplified TCR beta libraries as 87-base-pair reads. Concerning the study's data processing: A later analysis tallied around 87 million unique TCR beta chains across the 666 repertoires, and roughly 11 million of those chains were shared by two or more donors. Raw reads were error-corrected and collapsed into unique sequences by a nearest-neighbor algorithm in which closely related sequences were merged to remove PCR and sequencing errors. V, D and J gene segments were assigned by aligning CDR3 sequences to IMGT reference sequences. For a sequence to be retained, a match of at least six nucleotides was required to both a V gene segment and a J gene segment. A rearrangement was called productive if the CDR3 had no stop codons and remained in frame with V and J, and every other rearrangement was called non-productive. CDR3 was defined by IMGT convention, running from the second conserved V-encoded cysteine to the conserved J-encoded phenylalanine. Sequences without an unambiguous match to a single V gene segment were excluded from the earlier analysis of several hundred of the donors. An earlier analysis of several hundred of the donors called V segments functional above 56.7% productive rearrangements and segregating when the between-donor standard deviation exceeded 5%. A statistical classification framework was built to diagnose cytomegalovirus status from the catalog of TCR beta chain sequences. V and J gene assignment, in a later analysis, came from comparing TCR nucleotide sequences with IMGT/GENE-DB human TR gene sequences. A later analysis assigned CDR3 sequences and most-parsimonious VDJ recombination scenarios with the TCRdist pipeline. In a later analysis, each TCR beta chain was defined by its CDR3 amino acid sequence together with its V-gene family, and reads without a unique V-gene family were excluded. A later analysis removed 500 to 650 highly shared, low-generation-probability nucleotide sequences to deal with suspected cross-contamination and a sequencing artifact. For each public chain, a later analysis derived a clonal expansion index from normalized ranks of inferred template counts within each repertoire. Generation probabilities in a later analysis came from a VDJ recombination model fitted to out-of-frame rearrangements, and those results were checked against IGoR. Hypergeometric tests were used in a later analysis to score TCR-TCR, TCR-HLA and TCR-CMV co-occurrence, with a repertoire-size bias correction applied to the TCR pairs. A later analysis estimated false discovery rates by permuting HLA or CMV assignments 20 times. In a later analysis, co-occurring TCRs were grouped with DBSCAN, and TCRdist sequence similarity was added when clustering was performed within HLA-allele-positive subsets. Repertoires with fewer than 30,000 or more than 120,000 public chains were left out of co-occurrence clustering, as were a handful of repertoires with anomalous nucleotide sharing. TCRdb took this table from immuneACCESS and kept in-frame rearrangements with V and J called. Such tables lack part of the clones; where checked against another copy, unresolved V genes explain under half of the gap, and the rest is unexplained. V, J and clone size are those of that table, while D and trimming were read from the DNA. This sample has some 190,000 clones in its table, and about four fifths of those were observed once. About 1.8% of the sample rests with the top ten.

Concerning this clone itself: No cognate antigen has been identified for it. No base qualities exist here, and no much larger clone lies one base off it.

The cohort comprised approximately 700 healthy bone marrow donors. At the time of sampling, all cohort members were nominally healthy, though unrecorded immune exposures were likely present. The donor tested CMV seronegative and was one of the 352 seronegative cohort members. A peripheral blood sample was provided by each donor, and peripheral blood mononuclear cells were used for TCR beta sequencing. Genomic DNA was extracted from the blood cell samples with the Qiagen DNeasy Blood Extraction Kit. The CDR3 sequence holds 14 residues, the cysteine and phenylalanine included. Only CDR3 DNA remains: 42 bases, in frame from the first base. Compared with germline, V lacks 6 bases and J lacks 1 base; bases without a gene match: 1. Via the germline V gene, CDR1 is KGHSH and CDR2 LQKENI. Summary of the overall study and its limitations: It was suggested by the authors that the approach could potentially be generalized to other disease states and immunological phenotypes. An association between a missense DCLRE1C variant and V-gene and J-gene trimming of TCR beta chains was found in a later genetic analysis and replicated in an independent cohort. In an earlier analysis of some 540 of the donors, most TCR beta V segments appeared in productive rearrangements about 87% or about 30% of the time, broadly matching IMGT annotations. Linkage disequilibrium might explain the correlated functional status among segregating V segments, but an unknown experimental factor could not be excluded. A later analysis found that most CMV-associated TCR beta chains appeared HLA-restricted, with HLA associations seemingly driven largely by CMV exposure. Only TCR beta chains were sequenced in this cohort, and the absence of alpha or paired-chain data limited detectable features. The study gave a list of over 150 TCR beta chains associated with cytomegalovirus. For the cohort, immune exposure information was limited to CMV serostatus. A group of highly shared sequence variants was considered likely to be a technical artifact of the sequencing pipeline. Specific HLA alleles were associated with more than 15,000 TCR beta sequences at a false discovery rate of 0.05 in a later analysis. Compared with the roughly 670-donor mean, donors in an Asian-associated ancestry cluster had fewer N-insertions in productive TCRs, according to a later genetic analysis. Compared with equally common non-associated chains, HLA-associated TCR beta chains in a later analysis were more clonally expanded and had lower generation probabilities. In vitro tests confirmed that a few of the cytomegalovirus-associated TCR beta chains recognize cytomegalovirus antigens. Most TCR sequences were seen in very few donors, while some public TCRs were found in many individuals. Roughly uniform sequencing depth across donors was assumed in presence/absence analyses, although this assumption may not hold. In a later analysis, the rate of TCR association differed among HLA loci, with DRB1 alleles having the most associated TCRs and HLA-C alleles having the fewest. According to a later analysis, parvovirus B19, influenza, CMV and Epstein-Barr virus appeared linked to several top co-occurrence clusters. Because HLA typing was missing for some donors at each locus, association tests included only the typed subset. Cytomegalovirus status was reported to be diagnosed by the classifier with high specificity and sensitivity in both the original and validation cohorts. A further reported finding was that TCR beta sequences accurately predicted the HLA-A and HLA-B alleles for most subjects in the first cohort. The earlier analysis of 587 of the donors excluded over 15 rarely observed V segments, including chromosome 9 orphons, because counts were too low. When HLA alleles, especially DR and DQ, strongly co-occurred, attributing TCR associations to individual alleles was difficult. Some IMGT-functional V segments, including TRBV6-2 and TRBV6-3, could not be told apart with the 87-base-pair reads, so those segments were excluded.

The sequence joins TRBV18 to TRBJ2-2, with TRBD1 matching 8 junction bases. The TCR comes from a man between 18 and 35 years old in good health and CMV-seronegative. Sequencing was performed on PBMCs. At the DNA level, the sequence is TGTGCCAGCTCCGACAGGGGGAACACCGGGGAGCTGTTTTTT. It translates to CASSDRGNTGELFF.